The 17 T cell receptor beta chains listed next were all sequenced from one sample in a study of blood T cell repertoires in COVID-19. The method was immunoSEQ multiplex PCR; TCRdb's version includes in-frame clones alone and lacks a portion of them. Among over 50,000 clones listed, roughly 80% were seen once. The sequenced sample consisted of PBMCs or T cells enriched from blood (not recorded which). The receptors stem from a woman aged 40 to 50 with acute COVID-19.

This sequence joins TRBV19 and TRBJ1-5, with TRBD1 identical over 8 bases. V dropped 7 bases and J dropped 4; count of bases not matched to a gene: 12. This CDR3 region has 16 residues. Germline assignment: CDR1 LNHDA and CDR2 SQIVND (reference sequence). CDR3 sequence: CASTPLDRDLNQPQHF. The CDR3 nucleotides are TGTGCCAGTACTCCCTTGGACAGGGATCTAAATCAGCCCCAGCATTTT.

This chain joins TRBV28 and TRBJ2-7; a possible D gene is TRBD1 (5 bases). Germline assignment: CDR1 MDHEN and CDR2 SYDVKM. There are 15 residues in the CDR3. Trimming left V 3 bases short and J 3 bases short, with 15 bases between. DNA for the CDR3: TGTGCCAGCAGTTTGGGGCGGAAAGAACTCTACGAGCAGTACGTC. Protein sequence: CASSLGRKELYEQYV.

The CDR3 nucleotides are TGTGCCAGCAGGGGGACAGGGTTCTTGAGTGGCTACACCTTC. It translates to CASRGTGFLSGYTF. V gene TRBV2 combines with J gene TRBJ1-2; 9 positions agree with TRBD1. V shed 6 bases and J 7 bases; nucleotides not matched to a gene: 9. This CDR3 has 14 amino acids. Germline lookup yields CDR1 SNHLY and CDR2 FYNNEI.

The chain recombines TRBV19 with TRBJ1-3; tentative D call: TRBD1 (6 bases). Germline V CDR1 and CDR2: LNHDA, SQIVND (reference sequence). The CDR3 length is 16 residues. V lost 3 bases to trimming and J lost 0 bases, with 12 bases between them. The CDR3 here is CASSMMGHLSGNTIYF. CDR3 coding DNA: TGTGCCAGTAGTATGATGGGACACCTCTCTGGAAACACCATATATTTT. The whole variable domain, filled in from reference TRBV19 and TRBJ1-3, reads DGGITQSPKYLFRKEGQNVTLSCEQNLNHDAMYWYRQDPGQGLRLIYYSQIVNDFQKGDIAEGYSVSREKKESFPLTVTSAQKNPTAFYLCASSMMGHLSGNTIYFGEGSWLTVV.

This chain joins TRBV21-1 and TRBJ1-1; the DNA was not compared with TRBD1, the D call given in the table. TRBV21-1 is a documented pseudogene. The CDR3 extends over 14 amino acids. The CDR3 is CASSHDRGNTEAFF. The CDR3 nucleotides are TGTGCCAGCAGCCACGACAGGGGGAACACTGAAGCTTTCTTT.

The CDR3 DNA is TGTGCCAGCAGCACCGGGCGGGAGCGTGTGGAGCAGTTCTTC. Amino acid sequence: CASSTGRERVEQFF. This sequence joins TRBV4-2 and TRBJ2-1, with 7 bases identical to TRBD2. This CDR3 region has 14 residues. Germline values: CDR1 LGHNA, CDR2 YNFKEQ. The J segment lost 10 bases and the V segment lost 5 bases, leaving 11 bases of the junction unmatched.

The chain links TRBV15 to TRBJ1-2; perhaps TRBD1 as D (5 bases). V was clipped by 3 bases and J by 7 bases, with 15 bases between them. The CDR3 length is 14 residues. The V gene's germline CDR1 is LNHNV and CDR2 YYDKDF (reference sequence). This CDR3 reads CATSRAGTTPGYTF. DNA for the CDR3: TGTGCCACCAGCAGGGCAGGGACTACCCCTGGCTACACCTTC.

This clone has only one observation. The J gene is TRBJ1-4, the V gene TRBV5-1; 10 nucleotides match TRBD1. This CDR3 contains 15 residues. Germline loops: CDR1 SGHRS, CDR2 YFSETQ. Germline trimming cut 3 bases from V and 6 bases from J; bases unmatched to any gene: 5. The CDR3 reads CASSSGQGRYEKLFF. CDR3 DNA sequence: TGCGCCAGCAGCTCGGGACAGGGGAGGTATGAAAAACTGTTTTTT.

This chain connects TRBV24-1 to TRBJ2-1; TRBD1 agrees at 7 bases. Germline V gene lookup returns CDR1 KGHDR and CDR2 SFDVKD. The V segment lost 3 bases and the J segment 1 base; nucleotides outside the gene matches: 2. CDR3 size: 15 residues. The CDR3 DNA follows: TGTGCCACCAGTGATCGACAGGGTTCCTACAATGAGCAGTTCTTC. It encodes CATSDRQGSYNEQFF.

The chain couples TRBV27 to TRBJ2-1, with D possibly being TRBD1 (6 bases). This CDR3 spans 17 amino acids. Germline V CDR1 and CDR2: MNHEY, SMNVEV (reference sequence). V lost 2 bases and J 9 bases, leaving 23 bases between the germline ends. The CDR3 sequence is CASSLHPPPDSRGEQFF. CDR3 bases: TGTGCCAGCAGTTTACACCCCCCCCCGGACAGCCGGGGTGAGCAGTTCTTC.

This clone was recorded once. This sequence joins TRBV5-1 and TRBJ2-6, with a weak D call TRBD2 (5 bases). Germline CDR1 and CDR2: SGHRS and YFSETQ. Deletions cut 0 bases from V and 3 bases from J, with 10 bases between. The CDR3 loop spans 16 amino acids. The chain's CDR3 is CASSLDGRGGANVLTF. The CDR3 nucleotides read TGCGCCAGCAGCTTGGACGGACGGGGTGGGGCCAACGTCCTGACTTTC.

The chain is built from TRBV14 and TRBJ2-5, with a weak D call TRBD1 (6 bases). The length of the CDR3 is 15 residues. Germline V lookup: CDR1 SGHDN, CDR2 FVKESK. V lost 0 bases and J 5 bases, leaving 13 bases between the germline ends. CDR3 DNA: TGTGCCAGCAGCCAAGATGACAGGTTCACGGAGACCCAGTACTTC. It specifies CASSQDDRFTETQYF.

This rearrangement joins TRBV20-1 to TRBJ2-6, with D possibly being TRBD2 (6 bases). This CDR3 spans 16 amino acids. V was trimmed by 3 bases and J by 2 bases, leaving 14 bases between them. In germline, CDR1 is DFQATT, CDR2 SNEGSKA (reference sequence). Here the CDR3 reads CSASPQRRAGANVLTF. The CDR3 DNA reads TGCAGTGCTAGTCCCCAGCGGAGGGCTGGGGCCAACGTCCTGACTTTC.

This clone was seen just once. J is TRBJ1-1 and V is TRBV11-2; the D is unclear. CDR1 and CDR2 from the germline V gene are SGHAT and FQNNGV. V was trimmed by 0 bases and J by 2 bases, leaving 10 bases between them. The CDR3 is 15 amino acids. The CDR3 nucleotides read TGTGCCAGCAGCTTAGATAGCAGCATTAACACTGAAGCTTTCTTT. Translated: CASSLDSSINTEAFF. The whole variable domain, filled in from reference TRBV11-2 and TRBJ1-1, reads EAGVAQSPRYKIIEKRQSVAFWCNPISGHATLYWYQQILGQGPKLLIQFQNNGVVDDSQLPKDRFSAERLKGVDSTLKIQPAKLEDSAVYLCASSLDSSINTEAFFGQGTRLTVV.

The chain combines TRBV7-9 with TRBJ2-7; possibly TRBD2 for D (7 bases). V was trimmed by 5 bases and J by 7 bases, leaving 21 bases between them. This CDR3 comprises 15 residues. Germline assignment: CDR1 SEHNR and CDR2 FQNEAQ (reference sequence). CDR3 DNA sequence: TGTGCCAGCAGCCTAGGACCCGCGGGGGCCTGGGAGCAGTACGTC. Its translation: CASSLGPAGAWEQYV.

J is TRBJ2-7 and V is TRBV2, with 12 bases matching TRBD2. Germline CDR1 reads SNHLY; CDR2 reads FYNNEI. The CDR3 is 14 amino acids. V trimming: 8 bases; J trimming: 5 bases; junction bases outside the gene matches: 7. As DNA, the CDR3 is TGTGCCAGCCGTACTAGCGGGAGGCTCAACGAGCAGTACTTC. Protein product: CASRTSGRLNEQYF.

The chain links TRBV5-1 to TRBJ1-2; 9 bases line up with TRBD1. Germline V gives CDR1 SGHRS, CDR2 YFSETQ. The CDR3 extends over 14 amino acids. With V trimmed by 0 bases and J by 3 bases, 0 bases remained unmatched. The CDR3 coding sequence is TGCGCCAGCAGCTTGGGGGACAGGGACTATGGCTACACCTTC. Translation gives CASSLGDRDYGYTF.